This TCR beta chain emerged from a study of cytotoxic CD8 clonotypes in ibrutinib-treated CLL. Turning to the study itself: The group held 11 relapsed/refractory and around 15 treatment-naive patients, with 17 IGHV unmutated.

There are a few counts of this clone. Germline V lookup: CDR1 MGHRA, CDR2 YSYEKL. CDR3 length: 14 amino acids. Trimming pared 4 bases from V and 11 bases from J, leaving 17 bases between. Data came from immunoSEQ multiplex PCR; TCRdb stores just in-frame clones and leaves some out. The top ten hold about 5.9% of the sample, which has around 330,000 clones, 67% seen once. V gene TRBV4-1 combines with J gene TRBJ1-4; D is ambiguous. This TCR derives from a human donor with chronic lymphocytic leukemia. The sequenced sample was PBMCs, obtained after 36 months of ibrutinib treatment. CDR3 region: CASSLTLSGPKLFF. The CDR3 nucleotides are TGCGCCAGCAGCCTTACTCTTAGTGGACCGAAACTGTTTTTT.